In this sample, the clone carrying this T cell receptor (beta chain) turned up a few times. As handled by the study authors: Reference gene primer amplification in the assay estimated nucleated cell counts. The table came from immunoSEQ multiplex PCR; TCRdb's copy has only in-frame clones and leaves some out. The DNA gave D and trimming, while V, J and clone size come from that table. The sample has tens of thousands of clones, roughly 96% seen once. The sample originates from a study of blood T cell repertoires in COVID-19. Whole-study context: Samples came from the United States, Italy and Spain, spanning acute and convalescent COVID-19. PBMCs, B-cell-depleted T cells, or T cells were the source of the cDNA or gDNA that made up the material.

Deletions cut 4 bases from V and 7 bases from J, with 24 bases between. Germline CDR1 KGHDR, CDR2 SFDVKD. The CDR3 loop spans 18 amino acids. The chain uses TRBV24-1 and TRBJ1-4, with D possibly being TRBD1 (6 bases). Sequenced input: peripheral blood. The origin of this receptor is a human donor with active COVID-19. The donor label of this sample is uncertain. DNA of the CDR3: TGTGCCACCAGTGAAGTCGGCAGGGGCCCGCCTGGCGTTGAAAAACTGTTTTTT. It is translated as CATSEVGRGPPGVEKLFF.